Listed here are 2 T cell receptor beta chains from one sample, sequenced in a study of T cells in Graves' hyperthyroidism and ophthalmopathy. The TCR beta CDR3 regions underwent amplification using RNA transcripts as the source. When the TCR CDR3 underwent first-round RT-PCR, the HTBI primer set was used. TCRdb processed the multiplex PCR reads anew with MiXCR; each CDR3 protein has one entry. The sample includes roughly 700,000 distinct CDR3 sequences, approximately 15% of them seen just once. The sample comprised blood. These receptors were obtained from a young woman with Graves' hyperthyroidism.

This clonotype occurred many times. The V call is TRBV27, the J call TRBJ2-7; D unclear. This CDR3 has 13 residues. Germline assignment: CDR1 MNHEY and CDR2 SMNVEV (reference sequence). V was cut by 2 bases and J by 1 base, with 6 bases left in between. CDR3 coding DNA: TGTGCCAGCAGTTTAAAACTTTCCTACGAGCAGTACTTC. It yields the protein CASSLKLSYEQYF.

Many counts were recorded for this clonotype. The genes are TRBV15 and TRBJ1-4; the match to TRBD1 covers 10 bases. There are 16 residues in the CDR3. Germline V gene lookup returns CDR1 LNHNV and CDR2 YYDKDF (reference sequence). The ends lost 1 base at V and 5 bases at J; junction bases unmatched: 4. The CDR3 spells CATSRGPGQGNEKLFF. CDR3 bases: TGTGCCACCAGCAGAGGCCCGGGACAGGGGAATGAAAAACTGTTTTTT.